This TCR beta chain was observed in a study of vaccination effects on CD4 cells after COVID-19 (dated by TCRdb to the early 2020s). Regarding the research as a whole: Post-vaccine samples across the study were collected a median of 72 days after the second dose, with a range of 14 to 241. SARS-CoV-2 spike-specific CD4+ TCR repertoires from before and after mRNA vaccination were compared in COVID-19 convalescent patients and in infection-naive vaccine recipients. A total of 10 COVID-19 convalescent patients and several SARS-CoV-2-naive healthy vaccine recipients were included in the full study. The Oncomine TCR Beta short-read assay on an Illumina iSeq 100 was used to sequence cultures from other donors in the study. The research as a whole found: Among healthy vaccine recipients, nearly all vaccine-induced clones were SARS-CoV-2 mono-reactive, and only 1 of 255 was cross-reactive with common cold coronaviruses. Marked clonal contraction was observed in both infection-induced and vaccine-induced clones at late post-vaccination timepoints, consistent with waning T cell responses. Limitations of the study were the small number of convalescent patients and the absence of early post-infection timepoints.

Notes on this clone: The antigen it recognizes is unknown. Nothing much larger sits one base from this clone, and base qualities are not available.

Taken from cysteine to phenylalanine, the CDR3 has 16 residues. Only the CDR3 region is kept as DNA, spanning 48 bases read in frame from base 1. Relative to germline, V is 3 bases shorter and J is 0 bases shorter, with 12 bases between their ends. CDR1 and CDR2 (MNHNS, SASEGT) derive from the germline V gene. The library relied on the immunoSEQ multiplex PCR assay. DNA from the cultured, isolated CD4+ T cells was subjected to TCR beta CDR3 sequencing. Per the authors' processing: Non-productive TCR sequences were removed and reads were trimmed to the CDR3 region, keeping CDR3s of at least 7 amino acids. The MANAFEST web app was used to pick out antigen-specific clonotypes by comparing their expansion in peptide wells with that in reference cultures. To count as positive, a clone had to show expansion at FDR<0.05 compared with the reference and with all other wells, an odds ratio above 5, and a frequency above 0.1% in two replicate wells. Clonotypes significantly expanded in SARS-CoV-2 spike wells and in at least one common cold coronavirus spike condition were defined as cross-reactive. CDR3 similarity was assessed by Levenshtein distance using the stringdist R package, and unrooted trees were constructed with ape in R 3.6.1. TCRdb took this table from immuneACCESS and kept in-frame rearrangements with V and J called. Such tables lack part of the clones; where checked against another copy, unresolved V genes explain under half of the gap, and the rest is unexplained. The DNA was the basis for D and trimming; V, J and clone size are from that table. This sample comprises around 69,000 clones, 74% of them detected only once. The biggest ten clones account for 1.5% to 1.8% of the sample.

In the ViraFEST assay, PBMC were stimulated with viral peptide pools, and antigen-specific CD4+ T cell clonotypes were then identified by expansion using TCR sequencing. After 10 to 11 days of culture, CD4+ T cells were isolated with the EasySep CD4+ T cell isolation kit. Participants received two doses of either the BNT162b2 or the mRNA-1273 mRNA SARS-CoV-2 vaccine. None of the healthy vaccine recipients had a prior SARS-CoV-2 infection, which was confirmed by nucleocapsid antibody tests that came back negative both before and after vaccination. Approximately 2.1 million PBMC per well were cultured in IMDM with 5% human AB serum, 8 to 10 IU/ml IL-2 and gentamicin, plus 10 ug/ml peptides. On days 3 and 7, half of the culture medium was replaced with fresh IL-2-containing medium. Unless otherwise noted, each peptide stimulation condition was cultured in triplicate wells. Using Ficoll-Paque Plus gradient centrifugation, PBMC were separated from whole blood and then either used fresh or cryopreserved at -140C. The spike proteins of SARS-CoV-2 and of the common cold coronaviruses HCoV-NL63, HCoV-OC43 and HCoV-229E were spanned by overlapping peptide pools. The QIAamp micro DNA kit was used to extract genomic DNA from the cultured CD4+ T cells.

The sequence is built from TRBV6-1 and TRBJ1-5; perhaps TRBD1 is the D gene, with 5 bases matching. This clonotype originated in a human donor who received a COVID-19 vaccine. The specimen was CD4+ T cells from PBMCs cultured with HCoV-229E spike peptides, collected after COVID-19 vaccination. This specimen's cell subset or site label, interpreted: HCoV-229E spike overlapping peptide pool stimulation. This receptor carries the CDR3 CASSDGGGASNQPQHF. The DNA sequence follows: TGTGCCAGCAGTGACGGGGGAGGAGCTAGCAATCAGCCCCAGCATTTT.